The 28 T cell receptor beta chains given below trace back to one sample, sequenced in a study of blood T cell repertoires in COVID-19. Assay: immunoSEQ multiplex PCR; the TCRdb copy retains only in-frame clones and omits some. The sample shows around 57,000 clones, 90% of them seen only once. Sequenced material: peripheral blood. These receptors were taken from a man in his fifties with acute or convalescent COVID-19.

The rearrangement links TRBV4-3 to TRBJ2-3; 7 bases are a match to TRBD1. The CDR3 consists of 14 residues. Germline assignment: CDR1 LGHNA and CDR2 YSLEER. V was pared by 3 bases and J by 7 bases, with 7 bases of the junction left unmatched. In DNA, the CDR3 is TGCGCCAGCAGCCAGGGTCCGAGGGGGCATACGCAGTATTTT. Its translation: CASSQGPRGHTQYF.

CDR3 nucleotide sequence: TGTGCCAGCACGGTCCGGGACAGCACCGGGGAGCTGTTTTTT. Amino acid sequence: CASTVRDSTGELFF. J is TRBJ2-2 and V is TRBV6-6; 7 nucleotides align to TRBD1. There are 14 residues in the CDR3. Germline V gene lookup returns CDR1 MNHNY and CDR2 SVGAGI (reference sequence). Trimming took 7 bases from V and 4 from J; bases not matched to a gene: 6.

By share of the sample, this clone is medium-sized. This rearrangement joins TRBV5-5 to TRBJ2-6, with D perhaps matching TRBD1 (5 bases). The V and J ends lost 1 base and 15 bases respectively, with 17 bases between them. CDR1 is SGHKS, CDR2 YYEKEE, per germline (reference sequence). This CDR3 is 14 amino acids long. The CDR3 reads CASSLSWQGSDLTF. The CDR3 nucleotides are TGTGCCAGCAGCTTGTCTTGGCAGGGAAGCGACCTGACTTTC.

The chain is built from TRBV24-1 and TRBJ2-1; a weak D match, TRBD1 (6 bases). The CDR3 runs to 16 residues. CDR1 KGHDR and CDR2 SFDVKD come from the germline V gene. V was pared by 1 base and J by 5 bases, with 14 bases between. The CDR3 sequence: CATSDLAGAKDNEQFF. The CDR3 DNA follows: TGTGCCACCAGTGATTTAGCAGGGGCAAAGGACAATGAGCAGTTCTTC.

The chain carries TRBV3-1 (or the pseudogene TRBV3-2) and TRBJ2-5; TRBD2 matches at 7 bases. The CDR3 loop spans 13 amino acids. Germline V gene sequence: CDR1 LGHDT, CDR2 YNNKEL (reference sequence). The V and J ends lost 4 bases and 3 bases, in that order; junction bases with no gene match: 2. CDR3 loop: CASSRRGEETQYF. Written as DNA, the CDR3 is TGTGCCAGCAGCCGCCGGGGGGAAGAGACCCAGTACTTC.

The chain couples TRBV9 to TRBJ2-6; 9 nucleotides align to TRBD1. The CDR3 is made up of 19 amino acids. Germline CDR1 is SGDLS and CDR2 is YYNGEE. V shed 4 bases and J 2 bases; nucleotides not matched to a gene: 13. The CDR3 here is CASSKYTPGQGPGANVLTF. Written as DNA, the CDR3 is TGTGCCAGCAGCAAATATACTCCGGGACAGGGTCCTGGGGCCAACGTCCTGACTTTC. The full variable domain, completed using reference TRBV9 and TRBJ2-6, is DSGVTQTPKHLITATGQRVTLRCSPRSGDLSVYWYQQSLDQGLQFLIQYYNGEERAKGNILERFSAQQFPDLHSELNLSSLELGDSALYFCASSKYTPGQGPGANVLTFGAGSRLTVL.

Turning to this clone: A read error may account for a junction end that differs from germline. The chain combines TRBV6-5 with TRBJ1-2; TRBD1 matches 10 bases. Per the germline V gene, CDR1 is MNHEY and CDR2 is SVGAGI. The CDR3 has 14 amino acids. The CDR3 reads CASTDRQGARHFSF. The CDR3 region has the DNA TGTGCCAGCACCGATCGACAGGGGGCCCGACATTTTAGCTTC.

The V and J genes are TRBV27 and TRBJ1-4; TRBD1 is a possible D gene (5 bases). The CDR3 consists of 14 residues. Germline V gene data show CDR1 as MNHEY and CDR2 as SMNVEV (reference sequence). Deletions cut 0 bases from V and 5 bases from J, with 7 bases between. CDR3 coding DNA: TGTGCCAGCAGTTTATCAGGGGTCAATGAAAAACTGTTTTTT. Protein sequence: CASSLSGVNEKLFF.

Only a few counts were recorded for this clone. The chain uses TRBV7-6 and TRBJ2-7; 10 bases align to TRBD2. The CDR3 has 18 amino acids. After removal of 0 bases from V and 0 bases from J, the junction contained 8 bases not matched to a gene. In germline, CDR1 is SGHVS, CDR2 FNYEAQ. The CDR3 loop is CASSLARASGSFSYEQYF. The DNA of the CDR3 is TGTGCCAGCAGCTTAGCGCGGGCTAGCGGGAGTTTCTCCTACGAGCAGTACTTC.

V and J are TRBV18 and TRBJ1-1, with D perhaps TRBD1 (5 bases). CDR1 and CDR2 from the germline V gene are KGHSH and LQKENI. The CDR3 has 13 residues. The V end was cut by 2 bases, the J end by 6 bases, with 10 bases between. CDR3 protein: CASSPSGRAEAFF. CDR3 DNA: TGTGCCAGCTCACCAAGTGGCAGGGCTGAAGCTTTCTTT. The full variable domain, with the rest looked up from reference TRBV18 and TRBJ1-1, is NAGVMQNPRHLVRRRGQEARLRCSPMKGHSHVYWYRQLPEEGLKFMVYLQKENIIDESGMPKERFSAEFPKEGPSILRIQQVVRGDSAAYFCASSPSGRAEAFFGQGTRLTVV.

The chain employs TRBV12-3 or TRBV12-4 and TRBJ1-2; 9 bases align to TRBD1. The CDR3 has 13 residues. J lost 6 bases, V lost 5 bases, and 4 bases had no gene match. The CDR3 bases are TGTGCCAGCAGTCCCAGACAGGGGGATGGCTACACCTTC. It encodes CASSPRQGDGYTF.

This sequence joins TRBV3-1 (or the pseudogene TRBV3-2) and TRBJ1-4; TRBD1 is a possible D gene (5 bases). Germline V gene data show CDR1 as LGHDT and CDR2 as YNNKEL (reference sequence). The CDR3 consists of 14 residues. V dropped 1 base and J dropped 6 bases, with 9 bases sitting between them. CDR3 DNA: TGTGCCAGCAGCCAAGGGGCGGGGGATGAAAAACTGTTTTTT. This translates into CASSQGAGDEKLFF.

The rearrangement joins TRBV7-8 to TRBJ2-2; tentative D call: TRBD1 (6 bases). V shed 5 bases and J shed 0 bases, with 13 bases lying between them. There are 16 residues in the CDR3. Germline V gene lookup returns CDR1 SGHVS and CDR2 FQNEAQ. CDR3: CASSRRQAPNTGELFF. DNA of the CDR3: TGTGCCAGCAGCCGTCGACAGGCTCCGAACACCGGGGAGCTGTTTTTT.

This chain links TRBV5-1 with TRBJ2-3; 9 bases line up with TRBD1. Germline lookup yields CDR1 SGHRS and CDR2 YFSETQ. The CDR3 has 14 residues. V dropped 5 bases and J dropped 1; count of bases not matched to a gene: 2. The CDR3 nucleotides are TGCGCCAGCAGATGGACAGGGGGCACAGATACGCAGTATTTT. This codes for CASRWTGGTDTQYF.

The chain combines TRBV2 with TRBJ1-6; a weak D match, TRBD1 (5 bases). CDR3 size: 14 residues. Trimming removed 4 bases from V and 4 bases from J, with 8 bases in between. Looked up from germline, CDR1 is SNHLY and CDR2 is FYNNEI. In DNA form, the CDR3 reads TGTGCCAGCAGTGCCAGGGATTATAATTCACCCCTCCACTTT. Protein product: CASSARDYNSPLHF.

This chain joins TRBV14 and TRBJ2-1; 8 bases are shared with TRBD2. The CDR3 is made up of 16 amino acids. Germline CDR1 is SGHDN and CDR2 is FVKESK. The V segment lost 1 base and the J segment 0 bases; nucleotides outside the gene matches: 2. CDR3 DNA sequence: TGTGCCAGCAGCCAAGTAGCGGGAAGCTCCTACAATGAGCAGTTCTTC. This sequence encodes CASSQVAGSSYNEQFF.

The rearrangement uses TRBV19 and TRBJ2-5; the match to TRBD2 covers 7 bases. The CDR3 contains 15 residues. Germline V gene sequence: CDR1 LNHDA, CDR2 SQIVND (reference sequence). V lost 2 bases to trimming and J lost 1 base; unmatched junction nucleotides: 4. The CDR3 reads CASSILTGGQETQYF. The DNA of the CDR3 is TGTGCCAGTAGTATACTTACGGGGGGCCAAGAGACCCAGTACTTC.

V and J are TRBV11-2 and TRBJ2-7, with D tentatively TRBD1 (5 bases). Germline loops: CDR1 SGHAT, CDR2 FQNNGV. Trimming removed 5 bases at V and 6 bases at J, with 20 bases between. The CDR3 has 15 amino acids. In DNA form, the CDR3 reads TGTGCCAGCAGCCCCTTCTTACAGGTCTTCGGCGAGCAGTACTTC. Its protein is CASSPFLQVFGEQYF.

The gene calls are TRBV14 and TRBJ1-3; D gene ambiguous. V lost 4 bases and J lost 0, with 7 bases in between. The germline CDR1 and CDR2 sequences are SGHDN and FVKESK. CDR3 size: 14 residues. This CDR3 reads CASSRANSGNTIYF. For the CDR3, the DNA is TGTGCCAGCAGCCGGGCCAACTCTGGAAACACCATATATTTT.

V is TRBV7-9 and J is TRBJ2-7, with 15 bases lining up with TRBD2. Trimming cost V 5 bases and J 6 bases; bases outside gene matches: 5. Germline V gene lookup returns CDR1 SEHNR and CDR2 FQNEAQ (reference sequence). This CDR3 is 15 amino acids long. The CDR3 DNA is TGTGCCAGCAGCCTTGGACTAGCGGGAGGGCTCGAGCAGTACTTC. It specifies CASSLGLAGGLEQYF.

In this sample, this clone turned up once. A single base separates this from a much larger clone, so it may be a read error. At the DNA level, this CDR3 is encoded by other sequences in the same sample as well. This chain uses TRBV7-9 with TRBJ2-2; 8 bases line up with TRBD2. Looked up from germline, CDR1 is SEHNR and CDR2 is FQNEAQ (reference sequence). CDR3 length: 16 amino acids. J gave up 7 bases and V 5 bases, and 12 bases lay outside the gene matches. CDR3 amino acids: CASSGTGGDYVGELFF. The CDR3 DNA reads as TGTGCCAGCAGCGGGACCGGGGGGGACTACGTCGGGGAGCTGTTTTTT.

This chain links TRBV30 with TRBJ1-2; D is unclear. Germline lookup yields CDR1 GTSNPN and CDR2 SVGIG (reference sequence). The CDR3 sequence is 14 residues long. Trimming pared 0 bases from V and 8 bases from J, leaving 16 bases between. CDR3 loop: CAWSVPRTFGGYTF. In DNA, the CDR3 is TGTGCCTGGAGTGTACCTCGCACATTCGGGGGCTACACCTTC.

This clone was detected only once. DNA for the CDR3: TGCAGCGCCAGCAAACAGGGCCCCGGGGCAGATACGCAGTATTTT. It is translated as CSASKQGPGADTQYF. V usage is TRBV29-1 and J usage is TRBJ2-3; a possible D gene is TRBD1 (6 bases). The CDR3 runs 15 residues. Germline assignment: CDR1 SQVTM and CDR2 ANQGSEA. Trimming removed 7 bases at V and 4 bases at J, with 21 bases between.

This sequence joins TRBV12-3 or TRBV12-4 and TRBJ1-3; D unresolved. The CDR3 runs to 13 residues. V dropped 3 bases and J dropped 1 base, with 4 bases sitting between them. CDR3 protein: CASSFLSGNTIYF. CDR3 nucleotides: TGTGCCAGCAGTTTTCTTTCTGGAAACACCATATATTTT.

V usage is TRBV5-4 and J usage is TRBJ2-5; 7 nucleotides agree with TRBD1. Trimming took 2 bases from V and 1 from J; bases not matched to a gene: 8. This CDR3 has 16 residues. Germline CDR1 reads SGHNT; CDR2 reads YYREEE (reference sequence). The DNA of the CDR3 is TGTGCCAGCAGCTTTGGTTTAGGACAGGTCCAAGAGACCCAGTACTTC. It is translated as CASSFGLGQVQETQYF.

The chain uses TRBV6-5 and TRBJ2-1; D might be TRBD2 (7 bases). The germline gives CDR1 MNHEY, CDR2 SVGAGI. The CDR3 has 15 residues. The V end lost 6 bases, the J end lost 4 bases, and 16 bases lay between the germline ends. CDR3 sequence reads: CASRLGGGRYNEQFF. The CDR3 DNA sequence: TGTGCCAGCAGGCTAGGGGGGGGTCGATACAATGAGCAGTTCTTC.

CDR3 sequence (DNA): TGTGCCAGCAGTTATGACAGCGTGAACACTGAAGCTTTCTTT. Protein: CASSYDSVNTEAFF. This rearrangement joins TRBV11-3 to TRBJ1-1, with D tentatively TRBD1 (5 bases). The CDR3 contains 14 residues. Germline values: CDR1 SGHNT, CDR2 YENEEA. With 6 bases removed from V and 0 bases from J, the gap between germline ends came to 11 bases.

The rearrangement uses TRBV7-2 and TRBJ2-7; TRBD1 aligns across 10 bases. The CDR3 totals 13 residues. The trim removed 6 bases at V and 9 bases at J, leaving 8 bases unmatched. In germline, CDR1 is SGHTA, CDR2 FQGNSA. The CDR3 is CASSPGQGLSQYF. The CDR3 DNA sequence: TGTGCCAGCAGTCCGGGACAGGGGTTATCGCAGTACTTC.